Sequencing of this T cell receptor beta chain was carried out in a study of regulatory T cells in long-lasting Graves disease. Arm-PCR of CDR3 regions and iRepertoire HTBI primers were used to build TCR beta libraries. Authors' processing steps: Across samples, 55 to 75 TRBV and some 13 TRBJ segments were found. One entry per CDR3 protein, called by TCRdb with MiXCR from the multiplex PCR reads. In this record, the V and J calls reflect TCRdb's handling and not the investigators' own analysis. The sample shows around 500,000 distinct CDR3 sequences, more than 10% of them seen only once. As for time point: newly diagnosed GD, antithyroid drugs for less than 3 months. After RNA was extracted from PBMCs, the TCR library was made from it. CDR3 length: 18 residues. The germline V gene has CDR1 SGHAT and CDR2 FQNNGV. Trimming took 1 base from V and 4 from J, leaving 20 bases between them. This sample also appeared in a second study, on T cells in Graves' hyperthyroidism and ophthalmopathy. That work states: When ophthalmopathy did not progress within 18 months, Graves' hyperthyroidism was considered stable. Separating ophthalmopathy from stable hyperthyroidism was achieved by a 13 V-J model.

The sample was peripheral blood mononuclear cells (PBMCs), taken at new diagnosis, from a patient treated with antithyroid drugs. The chain recombines TRBV11-2 with TRBJ2-1, with D possibly matching TRBD2 (5 bases). This clonotype was obtained from a woman aged 25-40 years with Graves disease. This chain's CDR3 is CASSLARSPGSAYNEQFF. The CDR3, as DNA: TGTGCCAGCAGCTTAGCTCGCAGTCCGGGTAGCGCTTACAATGAGCAGTTCTTC.